These T cell receptor beta chains were read from a single sample in a study of blood T cell repertoires in COVID-19. Method: immunoSEQ multiplex PCR; TCRdb's copy keeps in-frame clones and lacks some. The sample has about 240,000 clones; roughly 91% are singletons. The sequencing input was peripheral blood. The source is a man aged 25 to 45 with COVID-19, enrolled during active disease. The CDR3 runs from the conserved cysteine through the conserved F or W. Each record gives: J gene, D gene, V gene, clone size, CDR3 protein, CDR3 DNA. A D gene is named only where the DNA matches it firmly. Rows may omit the clone size; those that give it use once, few, many or a size class.

>TRBJ2-5|TRBD1|TRBV5-1|-
CASSGQGQETQYF
TGCGCCAGCAGCGGACAGGGGCAAGAGACCCAGTACTTC
>TRBJ2-3|-|TRBV21-1|-
CASSVMAVHTDTQYF
TGTGCCAGCAGCGTAATGGCGGTCCACACAGATACGCAGTATTTT
>TRBJ1-2|TRBD1|TRBV6-5|-
CASSSGTGFGYTF
TGTGCCAGCAGTTCCGGGACAGGGTTTGGCTACACCTTC
>TRBJ1-2|TRBD1|TRBV6-5|-
CASSYGAGGWGYTF
TGTGCCAGCAGTTACGGGGCAGGGGGCTGGGGCTACACCTTC
>TRBJ1-2|TRBD1|TRBV6-5|-
CASSTPRDRALYTF
TGTGCCAGCAGTACTCCCCGGGACAGGGCCCTCTACACCTTC
>TRBJ2-2|-|TRBV5-5|-
CASSSEGRRNTGELFF
TGTGCCAGCAGCTCGGAGGGACGGAGGAACACCGGGGAGCTGTTTTTT
>TRBJ2-7|TRBD1|TRBV2|-
CASSVNRGLLVYEQYF
TGTGCCAGCAGTGTAAACAGGGGGCTACTTGTCTACGAGCAGTACTTC
>TRBJ2-7|TRBD2|TRBV3-1/TRBV3-2|-
CASSQEIAGSPEQYF
TGTGCCAGCAGCCAAGAGATAGCGGGGTCTCCCGAGCAGTACTTC
>TRBJ2-7|TRBD1|TRBV7-9|-
CASSSTGAPYEQYF
TGTGCCAGCAGCTCGACAGGGGCCCCCTACGAGCAGTACTTC
>TRBJ2-5|TRBD2|TRBV5-1|-
CASKIAGGRETQYF
TGCGCCAGCAAAATAGCGGGGGGGCGAGAGACCCAGTACTTC
>TRBJ2-5|TRBD1|TRBV5-1|-
CASSLPGTGQETQYF
TGCGCCAGCAGCCTGCCCGGGACAGGGCAAGAGACCCAGTACTTC
>TRBJ1-6|-|TRBV9|-
CASSQHGGSSYNSPLHF
TGTGCCAGCAGCCAACATGGGGGGAGCTCCTATAATTCACCCCTCCACTTT
>TRBJ1-6|-|TRBV6-5|-
CASSSRGTTNSPLHF
TGTGCCAGCAGCTCGAGAGGGACAACGAATTCACCCCTCCACTTT
>TRBJ1-3|-|TRBV10-3|once
CAISGGSGSGNTIYF
TGTGCCATCAGTGGCGGATCCGGGTCTGGAAACACCATATATTTT
>TRBJ1-1|-|TRBV6-4|-
CASSAHGDTEAFF
TGTGCCAGCAGTGCCCACGGAGACACTGAAGCTTTCTTT
>TRBJ2-5|TRBD2|TRBV3-1/TRBV3-2|-
CASSEGLAGETQYF
TGTGCCAGCAGCGAGGGACTAGCAGGAGAGACCCAGTACTTC
>TRBJ2-5|-|TRBV7-7|-
CASSPDKETQYF
TGTGCCAGCAGCCCGGACAAAGAGACCCAGTACTTC
>TRBJ1-6|-|TRBV28|-
CASGDLGGSYNSPLHF
TGTGCCAGCGGCGACTTGGGGGGCTCCTATAATTCACCCCTCCACTTT
>TRBJ2-3|TRBD2|TRBV6-5|-
CASAGTSATDTQYF
TGTGCCAGCGCCGGGACTAGCGCCACAGATACGCAGTATTTT
>TRBJ1-2|TRBD1|TRBV19|-
CASSIQPGQGMGYTF
TGTGCCAGTAGTATTCAACCGGGACAGGGTATGGGCTACACCTTC
>TRBJ2-1|TRBD2|TRBV19|-
CASSMRGAQGNEQFF
TGTGCCAGTAGTATGCGGGGGGCTCAGGGCAATGAGCAGTTCTTC
>TRBJ2-7|TRBD2|TRBV7-3|-
CASSLNPGGGIHEQYF
TGTGCCAGCAGCTTAAACCCCGGGGGAGGGATCCACGAGCAGTACTTC
>TRBJ1-4|TRBD1|TRBV2|once
CASSGTGGDNEKLFF
TGTGCCAGCAGCGGGACAGGGGGCGATAATGAAAAACTGTTTTTT
>TRBJ2-1|-|TRBV20-1|-
CSASQGGEQFF
TGCAGTGCCTCCCAGGGAGGTGAGCAGTTCTTC
>TRBJ2-1|TRBD2|TRBV5-1|-
CASSPGLAESSYNEQFF
TGCGCCAGCAGCCCAGGACTAGCCGAGAGCTCCTACAATGAGCAGTTCTTC
>TRBJ2-7|-|TRBV6-5|-
CASSYDGFREQYF
TGTGCCAGCAGTTACGACGGGTTCCGAGAGCAGTACTTC
>TRBJ1-5|-|TRBV5-1|-
CASSLVSGNQPQHF
TGCGCCAGCAGCTTGGTTTCAGGAAATCAGCCCCAGCATTTT
>TRBJ1-2|TRBD1|TRBV6-4|-
CASRSGTGGGYTF
TGTGCCAGCAGATCCGGGACAGGGGGCGGCTACACCTTC
>TRBJ2-4|-|TRBV18|-
CASSPSLRGYVAKNIQYF
TGTGCCAGCTCACCTTCTCTTAGGGGATACGTGGCCAAAAACATTCAGTACTTC
>TRBJ2-6|-|TRBV5-5|once
CASSLGRPISGANVLTF
TGTGCCAGCAGCTTGGGCAGGCCAATCTCTGGGGCCAACGTCCTGACTTTC
>TRBJ1-3|TRBD1|TRBV2|-
CASSWTGGGNTIYF
TGTGCCAGTTCTTGGACAGGAGGAGGAAACACCATATATTTT
>TRBJ1-1|-|TRBV19|-
CASRSAAEAFF
TGTGCCAGTCGGTCGGCGGCTGAAGCTTTCTTT
>TRBJ1-2|TRBD1|TRBV18|-
CASSDFDGQANYGYTF
TGTGCCAGCTCCGACTTCGATGGACAGGCTAACTATGGCTACACCTTC
>TRBJ2-7|-|TRBV4-2|-
CASSQEYSGYHEQYF
TGTGCCAGCAGCCAAGAATATTCGGGTTACCACGAGCAGTACTTC
>TRBJ1-1|-|TRBV7-3|few
CASSSLNGGTTEAFF
TGTGCCAGCAGCTCACTGAATGGGGGGACCACTGAAGCTTTCTTT
>TRBJ1-2|-|TRBV28|-
CASTAGVNYGYTF
TGTGCCAGCACCGCCGGGGTCAACTATGGCTACACCTTC